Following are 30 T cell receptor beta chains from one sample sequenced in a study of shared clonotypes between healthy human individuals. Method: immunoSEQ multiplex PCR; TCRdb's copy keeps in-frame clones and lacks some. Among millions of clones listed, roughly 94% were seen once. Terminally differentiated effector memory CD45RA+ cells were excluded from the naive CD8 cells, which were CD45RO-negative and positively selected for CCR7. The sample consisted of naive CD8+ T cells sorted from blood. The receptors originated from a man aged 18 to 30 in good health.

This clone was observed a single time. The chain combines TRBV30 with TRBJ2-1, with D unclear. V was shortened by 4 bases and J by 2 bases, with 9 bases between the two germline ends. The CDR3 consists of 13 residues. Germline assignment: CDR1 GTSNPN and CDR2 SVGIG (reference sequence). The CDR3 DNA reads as TGTGCCTGGACCGTCGGGCCCTACAATGAGCAGTTCTTC. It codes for CAWTVGPYNEQFF.

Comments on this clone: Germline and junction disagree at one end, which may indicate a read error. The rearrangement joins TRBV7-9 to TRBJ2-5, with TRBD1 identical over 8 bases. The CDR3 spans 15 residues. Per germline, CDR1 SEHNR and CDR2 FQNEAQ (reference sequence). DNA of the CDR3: TGTGTCAGCAGCTTAGTGCAGGGGGCCCAAGAGACCCAGTACTTC. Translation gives CVSSLVQGAQETQYF. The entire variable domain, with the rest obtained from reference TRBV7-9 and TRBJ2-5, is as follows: DTGVSQNPRHKITKRGQNVTFRCDPISEHNRLYWYRQTLGQGPEFLTYFQNEAQLEKSRLLSDRFSAERPKGSFSTLEIQRTEQGDSAMYLCVSSLVQGAQETQYFGPGTRLLVL.

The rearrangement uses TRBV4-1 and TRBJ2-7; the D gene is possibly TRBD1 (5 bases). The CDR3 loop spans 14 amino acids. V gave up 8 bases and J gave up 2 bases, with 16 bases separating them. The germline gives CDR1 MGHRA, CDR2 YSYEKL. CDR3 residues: CASSHQGRAYEQYF. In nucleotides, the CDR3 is TGCGCCAGCTCTCACCAGGGTAGGGCCTACGAGCAGTACTTC.

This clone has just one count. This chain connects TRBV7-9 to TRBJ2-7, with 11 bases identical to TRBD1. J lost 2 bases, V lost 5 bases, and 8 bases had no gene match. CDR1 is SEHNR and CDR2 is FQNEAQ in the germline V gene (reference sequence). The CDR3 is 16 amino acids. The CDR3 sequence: CASSPGDRGVPYEQYF. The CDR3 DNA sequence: TGTGCCAGCAGCCCCGGGGACAGGGGGGTCCCCTACGAGCAGTACTTC. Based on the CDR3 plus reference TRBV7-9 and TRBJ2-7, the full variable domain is DTGVSQNPRHKITKRGQNVTFRCDPISEHNRLYWYRQTLGQGPEFLTYFQNEAQLEKSRLLSDRFSAERPKGSFSTLEIQRTEQGDSAMYLCASSPGDRGVPYEQYFGPGTRLTVT.

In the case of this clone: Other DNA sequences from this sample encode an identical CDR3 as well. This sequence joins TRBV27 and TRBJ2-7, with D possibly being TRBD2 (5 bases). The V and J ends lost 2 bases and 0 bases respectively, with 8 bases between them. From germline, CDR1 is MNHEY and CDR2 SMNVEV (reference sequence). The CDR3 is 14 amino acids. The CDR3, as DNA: TGTGCCAGCAGTTTACAAGGGAGCTCCTACGAGCAGTACTTC. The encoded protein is CASSLQGSSYEQYF.

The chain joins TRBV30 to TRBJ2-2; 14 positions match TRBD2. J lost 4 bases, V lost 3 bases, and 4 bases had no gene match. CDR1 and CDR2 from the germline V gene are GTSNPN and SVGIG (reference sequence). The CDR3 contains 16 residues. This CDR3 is CAWRGLAGEVTGELFF. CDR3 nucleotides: TGTGCCTGGAGGGGACTAGCGGGAGAGGTCACCGGGGAGCTGTTTTTT. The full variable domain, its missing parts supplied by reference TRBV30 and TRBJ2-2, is SQTIHQWPATLVQPVGSPLSLECTVEGTSNPNLYWYRQAAGRGLQLLFYSVGIGQISSEVPQNLSASRPQDRQFILSSKKLLLSDSGFYLCAWRGLAGEVTGELFFGEGSRLTVL.

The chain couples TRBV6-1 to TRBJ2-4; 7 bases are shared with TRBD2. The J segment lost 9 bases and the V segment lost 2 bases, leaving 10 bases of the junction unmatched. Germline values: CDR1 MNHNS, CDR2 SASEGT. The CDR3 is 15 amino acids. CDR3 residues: CASSESKRGSGIQYF. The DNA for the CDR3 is TGTGCCAGCAGTGAATCCAAGCGGGGAAGTGGCATTCAGTACTTC.

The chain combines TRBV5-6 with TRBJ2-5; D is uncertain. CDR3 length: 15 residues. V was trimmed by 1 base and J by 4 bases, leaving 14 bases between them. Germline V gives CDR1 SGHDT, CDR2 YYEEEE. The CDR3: CASSLMGFSLETQYF. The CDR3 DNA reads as TGTGCCAGCAGCTTGATGGGGTTCTCTCTAGAGACCCAGTACTTC. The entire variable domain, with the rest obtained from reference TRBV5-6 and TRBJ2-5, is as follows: DAGVTQSPTHLIKTRGQQVTLRCSPKSGHDTVSWYQQALGQGPQFIFQYYEEEERQRGNFPDRFSGHQFPNYSSELNVNALLLGDSALYLCASSLMGFSLETQYFGPGTRLLVL.

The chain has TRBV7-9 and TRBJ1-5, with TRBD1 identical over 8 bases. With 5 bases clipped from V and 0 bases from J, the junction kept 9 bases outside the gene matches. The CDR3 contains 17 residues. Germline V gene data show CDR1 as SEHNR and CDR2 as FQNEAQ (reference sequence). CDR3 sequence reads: CASSQDRGDLSNQPQHF. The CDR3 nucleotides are TGTGCCAGCAGCCAAGACAGGGGCGACCTTAGCAATCAGCCCCAGCATTTT.

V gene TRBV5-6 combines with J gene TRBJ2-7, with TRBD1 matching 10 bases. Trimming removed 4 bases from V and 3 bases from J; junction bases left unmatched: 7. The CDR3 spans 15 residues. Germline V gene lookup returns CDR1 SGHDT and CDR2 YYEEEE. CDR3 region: CASSLGDRGGYEQYF. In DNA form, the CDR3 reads TGTGCCAGCAGCCTGGGGGACAGGGGCGGCTACGAGCAGTACTTC.

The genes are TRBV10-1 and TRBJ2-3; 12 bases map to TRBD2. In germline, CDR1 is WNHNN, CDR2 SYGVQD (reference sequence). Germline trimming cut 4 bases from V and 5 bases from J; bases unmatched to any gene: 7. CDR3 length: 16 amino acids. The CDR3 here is CASSGLTSGGEDTQYF. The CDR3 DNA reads TGCGCCAGCAGTGGCTTGACTAGCGGGGGAGAAGATACGCAGTATTTT.

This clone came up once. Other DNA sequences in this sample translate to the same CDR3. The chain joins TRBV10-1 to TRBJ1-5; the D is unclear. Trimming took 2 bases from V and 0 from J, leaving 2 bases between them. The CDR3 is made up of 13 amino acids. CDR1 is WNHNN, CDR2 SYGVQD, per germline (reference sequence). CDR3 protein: CASSESSNQPQHF. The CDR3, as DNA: TGCGCCAGCAGTGAGAGTAGCAATCAGCCCCAGCATTTT.

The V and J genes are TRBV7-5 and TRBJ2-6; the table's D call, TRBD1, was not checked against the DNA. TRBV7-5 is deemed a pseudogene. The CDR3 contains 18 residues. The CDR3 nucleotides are TGTGCCAGAAGCTCCATCAGGGGGCCCAGCTCTGGGGCCAACGTCCTGACTTTC. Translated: CARSSIRGPSSGANVLTF.

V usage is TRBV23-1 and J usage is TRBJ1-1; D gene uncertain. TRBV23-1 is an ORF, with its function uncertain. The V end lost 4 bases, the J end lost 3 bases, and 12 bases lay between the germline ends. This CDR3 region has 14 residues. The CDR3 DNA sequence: TGCGCCAGCAGTCCAATGGGATTCTACACTGAAGCTTTCTTT. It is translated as CASSPMGFYTEAFF.

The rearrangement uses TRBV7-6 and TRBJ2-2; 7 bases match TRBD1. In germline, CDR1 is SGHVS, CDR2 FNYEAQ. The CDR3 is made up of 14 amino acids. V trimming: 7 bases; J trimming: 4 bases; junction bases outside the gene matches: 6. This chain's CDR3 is CASTGTEGTGELFF. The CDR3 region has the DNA TGTGCCAGCACCGGGACAGAGGGCACCGGGGAGCTGTTTTTT.

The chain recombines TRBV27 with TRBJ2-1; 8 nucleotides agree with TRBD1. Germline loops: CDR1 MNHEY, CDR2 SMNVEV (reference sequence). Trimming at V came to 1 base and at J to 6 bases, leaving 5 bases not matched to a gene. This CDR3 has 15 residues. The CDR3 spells CASSLYQGQVNEQFF. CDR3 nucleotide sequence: TGTGCCAGCAGTTTATACCAGGGACAGGTCAATGAGCAGTTCTTC.

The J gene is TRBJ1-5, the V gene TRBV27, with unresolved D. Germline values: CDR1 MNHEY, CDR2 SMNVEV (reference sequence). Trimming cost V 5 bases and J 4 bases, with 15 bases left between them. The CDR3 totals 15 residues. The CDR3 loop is CASSTSPEGNQPQHF. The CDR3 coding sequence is TGTGCCAGCAGTACCTCTCCCGAGGGTAATCAGCCCCAGCATTTT.

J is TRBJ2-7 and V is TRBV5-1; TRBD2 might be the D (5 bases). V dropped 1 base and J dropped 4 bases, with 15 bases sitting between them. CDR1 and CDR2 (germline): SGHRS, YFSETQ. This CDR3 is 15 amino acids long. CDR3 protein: CASSLTPGSSYEQYF. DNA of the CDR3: TGCGCCAGCAGCTTGACGCCGGGGAGCTCATACGAGCAGTACTTC.

CDR3 coding DNA: TGCAGCGTTGAAGATCCACAGGGGGCCGACTATGGCTACACCTTC. Amino acids: CSVEDPQGADYGYTF. The V call is TRBV29-1, the J call TRBJ1-2; 9 nucleotides align to TRBD1. V dropped 0 bases and J dropped 3; count of bases not matched to a gene: 5. Germline CDR1 and CDR2: SQVTM and ANQGSEA. CDR3 length: 15 amino acids.

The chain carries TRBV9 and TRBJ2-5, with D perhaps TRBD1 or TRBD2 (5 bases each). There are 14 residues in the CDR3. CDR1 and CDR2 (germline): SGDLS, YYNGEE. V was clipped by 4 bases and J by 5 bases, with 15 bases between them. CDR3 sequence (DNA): TGTGCCAGCAGCCCCCCCCTCGAGGGGGAGACCCAGTACTTC. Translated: CASSPPLEGETQYF.

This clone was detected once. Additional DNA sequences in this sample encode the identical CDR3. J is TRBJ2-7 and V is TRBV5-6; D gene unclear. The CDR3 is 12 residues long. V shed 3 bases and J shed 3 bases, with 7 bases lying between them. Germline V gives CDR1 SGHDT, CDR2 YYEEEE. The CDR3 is CASSWGIYEQYF. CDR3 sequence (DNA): TGTGCCAGCAGCTGGGGTATCTACGAGCAGTACTTC.

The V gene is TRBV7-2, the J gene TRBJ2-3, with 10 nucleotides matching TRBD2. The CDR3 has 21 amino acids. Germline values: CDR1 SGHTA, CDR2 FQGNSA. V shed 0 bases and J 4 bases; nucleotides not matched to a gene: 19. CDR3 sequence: CASSLAQHEVLAGNYADTQYF. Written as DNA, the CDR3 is TGTGCCAGCAGCTTAGCGCAACATGAGGTACTAGCGGGAAATTACGCAGATACGCAGTATTTT.

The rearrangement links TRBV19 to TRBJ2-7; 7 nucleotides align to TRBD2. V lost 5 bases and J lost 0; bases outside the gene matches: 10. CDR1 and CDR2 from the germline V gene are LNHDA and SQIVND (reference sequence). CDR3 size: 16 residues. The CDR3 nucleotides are TGTGCCAGTAGTTCCCCGGGAGGCCCTAACTCCTACGAGCAGTACTTC. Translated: CASSSPGGPNSYEQYF.

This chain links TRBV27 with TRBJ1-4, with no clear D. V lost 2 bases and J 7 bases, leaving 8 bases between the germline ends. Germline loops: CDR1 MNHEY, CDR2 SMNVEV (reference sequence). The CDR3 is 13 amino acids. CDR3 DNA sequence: TGTGCCAGCAGTTTAGTGACGGGTGAAAAACTGTTTTTT. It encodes CASSLVTGEKLFF.

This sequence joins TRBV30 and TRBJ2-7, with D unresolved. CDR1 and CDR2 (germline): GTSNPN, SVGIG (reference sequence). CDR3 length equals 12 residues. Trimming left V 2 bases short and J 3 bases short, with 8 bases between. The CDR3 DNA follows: TGTGCCTGGAGTTCGGACGGCTACGAGCAGTACTTC. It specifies CAWSSDGYEQYF.

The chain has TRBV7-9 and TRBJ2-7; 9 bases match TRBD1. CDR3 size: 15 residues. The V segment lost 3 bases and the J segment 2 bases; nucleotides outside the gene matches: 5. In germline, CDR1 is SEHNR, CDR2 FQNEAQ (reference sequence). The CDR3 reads CASSLTGGAAYEQYF. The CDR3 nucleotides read TGTGCCAGCAGCTTGACAGGGGGTGCTGCCTACGAGCAGTACTTC.

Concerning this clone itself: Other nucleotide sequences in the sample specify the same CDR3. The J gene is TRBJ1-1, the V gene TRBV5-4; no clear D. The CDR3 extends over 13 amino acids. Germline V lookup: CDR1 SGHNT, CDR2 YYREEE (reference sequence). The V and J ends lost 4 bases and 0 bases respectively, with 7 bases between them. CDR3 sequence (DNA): TGTGCCAGCAGCCTAGACCTGAACACTGAAGCTTTCTTT. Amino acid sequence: CASSLDLNTEAFF.

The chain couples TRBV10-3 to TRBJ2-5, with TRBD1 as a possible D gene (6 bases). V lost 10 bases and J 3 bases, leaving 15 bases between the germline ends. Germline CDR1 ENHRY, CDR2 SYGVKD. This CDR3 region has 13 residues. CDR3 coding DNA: TGTGCCACAGGGGTGCAGGGAGAAGAGACCCAGTACTTC. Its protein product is CATGVQGEETQYF.

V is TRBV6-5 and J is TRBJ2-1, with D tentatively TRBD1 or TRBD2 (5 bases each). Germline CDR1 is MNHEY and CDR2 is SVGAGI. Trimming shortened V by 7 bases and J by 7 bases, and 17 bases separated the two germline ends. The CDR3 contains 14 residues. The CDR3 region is CASTRDAPGNEQFF. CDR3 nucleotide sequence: TGTGCCAGCACCCGGGACGCTCCGGGGAATGAGCAGTTCTTC.

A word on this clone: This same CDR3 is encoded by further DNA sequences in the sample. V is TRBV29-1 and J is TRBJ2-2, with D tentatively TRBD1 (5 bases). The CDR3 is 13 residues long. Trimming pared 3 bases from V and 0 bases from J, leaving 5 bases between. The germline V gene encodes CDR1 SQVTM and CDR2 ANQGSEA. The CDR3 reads CSVEGPNTGELFF. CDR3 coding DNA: TGCAGCGTTGAGGGGCCGAACACCGGGGAGCTGTTTTTT.